This TCR beta chain originates from a study of blood T cell repertoires in COVID-19. Study context: Specimens from acute and convalescent COVID-19 originated in the United States, Italy and Spain.

Between the trimmed V and J ends, which lost 3 bases and 4 bases, there was a span of 7 bases. Germline V gives CDR1 GTSNPN, CDR2 SVGIG (reference sequence). The CDR3 runs to 12 residues. Sequenced by immunoSEQ multiplex PCR; TCRdb stores in-frame clones only, minus some. Seen here are roughly 190,000 clones, 70% to 90% observed once, and the top ten hold approximately 10%. The Seattle patients joined while their infection was active and were tracked longitudinally afterward. This clone was found once. The clonotype was recovered from a woman aged 55-70 years with COVID-19, enrolled during active disease. The source material was peripheral blood. The chain carries TRBV30 and TRBJ2-1; tentative D call: TRBD1 (5 bases). CDR3 loop: CAWRRTYNEQFF. The CDR3 coding sequence is TGTGCCTGGAGGAGGACATACAATGAGCAGTTCTTC.